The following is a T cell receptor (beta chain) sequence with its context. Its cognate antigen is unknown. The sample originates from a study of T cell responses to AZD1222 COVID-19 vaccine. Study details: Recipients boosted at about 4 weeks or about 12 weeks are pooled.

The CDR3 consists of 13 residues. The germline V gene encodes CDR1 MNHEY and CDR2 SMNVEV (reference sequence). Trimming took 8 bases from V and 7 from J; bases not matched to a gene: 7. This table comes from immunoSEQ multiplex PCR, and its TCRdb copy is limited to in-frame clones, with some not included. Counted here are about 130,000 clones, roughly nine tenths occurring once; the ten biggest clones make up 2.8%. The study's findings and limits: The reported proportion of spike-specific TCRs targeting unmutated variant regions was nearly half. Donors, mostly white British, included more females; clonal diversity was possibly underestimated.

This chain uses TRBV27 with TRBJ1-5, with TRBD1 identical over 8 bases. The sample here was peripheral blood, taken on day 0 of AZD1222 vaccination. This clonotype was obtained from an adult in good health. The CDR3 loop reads CASGQGAGQPQHF. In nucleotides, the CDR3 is TGTGCCAGCGGCCAGGGGGCTGGACAGCCCCAGCATTTT.